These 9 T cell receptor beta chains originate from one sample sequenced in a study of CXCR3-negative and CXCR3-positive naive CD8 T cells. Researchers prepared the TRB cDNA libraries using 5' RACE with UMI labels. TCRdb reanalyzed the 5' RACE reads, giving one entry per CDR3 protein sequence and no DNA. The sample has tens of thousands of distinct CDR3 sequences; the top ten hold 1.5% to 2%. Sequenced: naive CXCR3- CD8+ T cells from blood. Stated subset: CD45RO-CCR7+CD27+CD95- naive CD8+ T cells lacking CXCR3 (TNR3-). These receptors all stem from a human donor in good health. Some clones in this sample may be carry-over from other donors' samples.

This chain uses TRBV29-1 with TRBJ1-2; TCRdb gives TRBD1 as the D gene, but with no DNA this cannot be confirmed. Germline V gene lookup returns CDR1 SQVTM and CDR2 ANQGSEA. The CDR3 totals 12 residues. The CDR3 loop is CSVEGAKGGYTF.

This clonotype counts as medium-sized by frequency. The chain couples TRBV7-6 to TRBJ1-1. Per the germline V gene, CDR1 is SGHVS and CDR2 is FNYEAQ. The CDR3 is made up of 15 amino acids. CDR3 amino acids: CASSRPKGGGTEAFF.

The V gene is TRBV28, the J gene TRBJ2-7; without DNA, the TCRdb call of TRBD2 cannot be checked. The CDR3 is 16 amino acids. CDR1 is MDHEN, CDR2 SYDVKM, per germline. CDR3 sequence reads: CASSPLLAGSAYEQYF.

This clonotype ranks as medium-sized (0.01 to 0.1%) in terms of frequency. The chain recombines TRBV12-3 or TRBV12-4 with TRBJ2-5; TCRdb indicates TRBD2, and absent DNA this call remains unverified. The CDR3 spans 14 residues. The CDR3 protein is CASSQLAGEETQYF.

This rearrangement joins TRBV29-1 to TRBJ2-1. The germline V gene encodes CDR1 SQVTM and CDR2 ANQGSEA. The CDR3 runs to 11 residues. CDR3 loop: CSVEELGSQFF.

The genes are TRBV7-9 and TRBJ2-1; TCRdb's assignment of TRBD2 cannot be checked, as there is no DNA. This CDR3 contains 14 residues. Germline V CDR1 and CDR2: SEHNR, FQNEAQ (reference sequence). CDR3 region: CASSGISGGNEQFF.

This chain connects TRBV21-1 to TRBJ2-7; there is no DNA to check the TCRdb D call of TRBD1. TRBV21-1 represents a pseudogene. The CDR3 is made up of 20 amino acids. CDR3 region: CASSFTPGTGGARGVYEQYF.

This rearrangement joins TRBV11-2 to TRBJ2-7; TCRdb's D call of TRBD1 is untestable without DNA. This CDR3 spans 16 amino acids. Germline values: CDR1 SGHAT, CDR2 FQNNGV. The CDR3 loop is CASSRAGTDPSYEQYF.

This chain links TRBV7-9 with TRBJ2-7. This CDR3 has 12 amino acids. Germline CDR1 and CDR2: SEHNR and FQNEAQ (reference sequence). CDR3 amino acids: CASSAGSYEQYF.